Each of the 20 T cell receptor beta chains below was sequenced from the same sample in a study of T cell clonotyping in hematopoietic cell transplantation. Time point described: recipient sample about 28 days before transplant, after cytoreduction. The protocol was immunoSEQ multiplex PCR, while the TCRdb copy is restricted to in-frame clones and leaves out a portion. The repertoire holds 75,000 to 95,000 clones, with about 96% as singletons. Source: peripheral blood mononuclear cells, taken before stem cell transplant. Receptors originate from a woman between 45 and 65 years old with acute myeloid leukemia. Some clones in this sample may be carry-over from other donors' samples.

The J gene is TRBJ2-7, the V gene TRBV4-1, with D possibly matching TRBD1 (7 bases). Germline V gene lookup returns CDR1 MGHRA and CDR2 YSYEKL. Trimming removed 3 bases at V and 4 bases at J, with 16 bases between. The CDR3 contains 15 residues. CDR3 sequence: CASSHAPAGGYEQYF. Written as DNA, the CDR3 is TGCGCCAGCAGCCATGCCCCGGCAGGGGGGTACGAGCAGTACTTC.

This clone is a singleton in its sample. This chain uses TRBV5-1 with TRBJ2-2; possibly TRBD1 for D (6 bases). The CDR3 has 15 residues. The V gene lost 4 bases and the J gene lost 4 bases, with 14 bases spanning the gap. Germline V gene data show CDR1 as SGHRS and CDR2 as YFSETQ. CDR3 in amino acids: CASSPYTGTTGELFF. The CDR3 region has the DNA TGCGCCAGCAGCCCGTATACAGGGACCACCGGGGAGCTGTTTTTT.

The chain employs TRBV4-1 and TRBJ1-3, with D hard to call. The germline V gene has CDR1 MGHRA and CDR2 YSYEKL. This CDR3 region has 18 residues. V was pared by 1 base and J by 0 bases, with 16 bases between. CDR3 region: CASSQGMIPGNSGNTIYF. The CDR3 nucleotides read TGCGCCAGCAGCCAAGGGATGATCCCGGGGAACTCTGGAAACACCATATATTTT.

The rearrangement joins TRBV29-1 to TRBJ1-4; D ambiguous. The V gene's germline CDR1 is SQVTM and CDR2 ANQGSEA. The V end was cut by 2 bases, the J end by 4 bases, with 11 bases between. The CDR3 totals 14 residues. The CDR3 nucleotides read TGCAGCGTTGAACGAGCAGGACTTAATGAAAAACTGTTTTTT. It translates to CSVERAGLNEKLFF.

This clone was observed a few times. The rearrangement joins TRBV28 to TRBJ2-5; a weak D match, TRBD2 (5 bases). The CDR3 sequence is 16 residues long. V was shortened by 6 bases and J by 0 bases, with 17 bases between the two germline ends. Germline CDR1 reads MDHEN; CDR2 reads SYDVKM. The CDR3 nucleotides read TGTGCCAGCAGCTATGTCGCGGGCAGGTACCAAGAGACCCAGTACTTC. It specifies CASSYVAGRYQETQYF.

The J gene is TRBJ2-2, the V gene TRBV28, with 12 bases fitting TRBD1. Germline V gives CDR1 MDHEN, CDR2 SYDVKM. CDR3 size: 16 residues. Trimming cost V 5 bases and J 5 bases; bases outside gene matches: 6. The CDR3 coding sequence is TGTGCCAGCAGTATACCGGGACAGGGGGCGACCGGGGAGCTGTTTTTT. It encodes CASSIPGQGATGELFF. The full variable domain, rest sourced from reference TRBV28 and TRBJ2-2, is DVKVTQSSRYLVKRTGEKVFLECVQDMDHENMFWYRQDPGLGLRLIYFSYDVKMKEKGDIPEGYSVSREKKERFSLILESASTNQTSMYLCASSIPGQGATGELFFGEGSRLTVL.

This clone turned up a few times. This chain links TRBV29-1 with TRBJ1-2; maybe TRBD1 (5 bases). V was clipped by 7 bases and J by 2 bases, with 11 bases between them. Germline V gene lookup returns CDR1 SQVTM and CDR2 ANQGSEA. CDR3 size: 12 residues. The CDR3 DNA is TGCAGCGCCCTGGGGCAAAACTATGGCTACACCTTC. This encodes CSALGQNYGYTF.

This chain links TRBV30 with TRBJ2-1; 11 positions match TRBD2. CDR1 is GTSNPN and CDR2 is SVGIG in the germline V gene (reference sequence). The V segment lost 2 bases and the J segment 6 bases; nucleotides outside the gene matches: 6. CDR3 length equals 15 residues. The CDR3 DNA reads TGTGCCTGGAGTAAACTAGCGGGGGCCACCAATGAGCAGTTCTTC. As protein: CAWSKLAGATNEQFF.

This clone is a singleton in its sample. V gene TRBV6-1 combines with J gene TRBJ2-3, with D maybe TRBD1 (6 bases). CDR3 length: 13 amino acids. Trimming shortened V by 2 bases and J by 5 bases, and 8 bases separated the two germline ends. Germline CDR1 reads MNHNS; CDR2 reads SASEGT. The CDR3 bases are TGTGCCAGCAGTGAACAACAGGGAGATACGCAGTATTTT. Translation gives CASSEQQGDTQYF.

J is TRBJ2-6 and V is TRBV28; D is possibly TRBD1 (6 bases). V lost 7 bases, J lost 0 bases, and 10 bases lay in between. Germline CDR1 is MDHEN and CDR2 is SYDVKM. The CDR3 consists of 15 residues. The CDR3 coding sequence is TGTGCCAGCAAGGGACATAGCTCTGGGGCCAACGTCCTGACTTTC. As protein: CASKGHSSGANVLTF. Full variable domain (rest looked up from reference TRBV28 and TRBJ2-6): DVKVTQSSRYLVKRTGEKVFLECVQDMDHENMFWYRQDPGLGLRLIYFSYDVKMKEKGDIPEGYSVSREKKERFSLILESASTNQTSMYLCASKGHSSGANVLTFGAGSRLTVL.

The rearrangement links TRBV11-2 to TRBJ2-2; no definite D call. Between the trimmed V and J ends, which lost 4 bases and 6 bases, there was a span of 24 bases. CDR1 is SGHAT, CDR2 FQNNGV, per germline. This CDR3 is 18 amino acids long. CDR3: CASSSHRRVGRRPGELFF. CDR3 coding DNA: TGTGCCAGCAGCTCCCACCGAAGGGTCGGAAGGCGTCCCGGGGAGCTGTTTTTT.

This clone was seen once. The chain carries TRBV6-5 and TRBJ2-1; tentative D call: TRBD1 (7 bases). The V gene's germline CDR1 is MNHEY and CDR2 SVGAGI. The germline V and J ends were trimmed by 10 bases and 0 bases, with 13 bases remaining between them. The CDR3 sequence is 14 residues long. In DNA form, the CDR3 reads TGTGCCACCTCAGGGGGGAGCTCCTACAATGAGCAGTTCTTC. Translation: CATSGGSSYNEQFF.

The chain employs TRBV19 and TRBJ1-2, with D possibly being TRBD1 (5 bases). The CDR3 contains 14 residues. Germline CDR1 is LNHDA and CDR2 is SQIVND (reference sequence). V dropped 3 bases and J dropped 4 bases, with 12 bases sitting between them. CDR3 in amino acids: CASSIEEGRYGYTF. DNA for the CDR3: TGTGCCAGTAGTATTGAGGAGGGACGCTATGGCTACACCTTC.

The genes are TRBV19 and TRBJ1-3; D unclear. This CDR3 has 12 amino acids. With 8 bases removed from V and 0 bases from J, the gap between germline ends came to 5 bases. Germline-derived CDR1 and CDR2 are LNHDA and SQIVND (reference sequence). CDR3 in DNA: TGTGCCAGTCCGAACTCTGGAAACACCATATATTTT. Translating it yields CASPNSGNTIYF.

This chain joins TRBV5-1 and TRBJ2-1, with a tentative D call TRBD2 (6 bases). V dropped 0 bases and J dropped 7 bases, with 14 bases sitting between them. Germline assignment: CDR1 SGHRS and CDR2 YFSETQ. The CDR3 is 15 residues long. This CDR3 is CASSLAHGLSNEQFF. The CDR3 region has the DNA TGCGCCAGCAGCTTGGCCCACGGACTATCTAATGAGCAGTTCTTC.

The chain recombines TRBV21-1 with TRBJ1-5. TRBV21-1 is given as a pseudogene. The CDR3 runs 19 residues. The CDR3 here is CASINVSFGPSRGNQPQHF. CDR3 DNA sequence: TGTGCCAGCATTAATGTTTCGTTCGGGCCTTCGCGCGGCAATCAGCCCCAGCATTTT.

The chain recombines TRBV7-2 with TRBJ1-1; no clear D. The CDR3 covers 14 residues. V gave up 1 base and J gave up 6 bases, with 12 bases separating them. Per the germline V gene, CDR1 is SGHTA and CDR2 is FQGNSA. CDR3 sequence (DNA): TGTGCCAGCAGCTTAGACGAGGTTGGGGCTGAAGCTTTCTTT. The encoded protein is CASSLDEVGAEAFF.

The V gene is TRBV6-6, the J gene TRBJ1-6; no reliable D call. CDR1 is MNHNY and CDR2 is SVGAGI in the germline V gene (reference sequence). This CDR3 comprises 15 residues. V was shortened by 2 bases and J by 4 bases, with 9 bases between the two germline ends. The chain's CDR3 is CASSYEGSYNSPLHF. CDR3 nucleotides: TGTGCCAGCAGTTACGAGGGAAGTTATAATTCACCCCTCCACTTT.

V and J are TRBV4-1 and TRBJ2-2; 10 nucleotides align to TRBD2. V lost 4 bases and J lost 5; bases outside the gene matches: 13. The CDR3 runs 18 residues. The germline gives CDR1 MGHRA, CDR2 YSYEKL. CDR3 in amino acids: CASSPVDPGLARTGELFF. The DNA for the CDR3 is TGCGCCAGCAGCCCCGTAGATCCGGGACTAGCGCGTACCGGGGAGCTGTTTTTT.

The CDR3 coding sequence is TGTGCCAGCAGCCCCTCTAGCGCGACATACAATGAGCAGTTCTTC. Amino acid sequence: CASSPSSATYNEQFF. V is TRBV5-4 and J is TRBJ2-1; TRBD2 is a possible D gene (6 bases). Germline CDR1 SGHNT, CDR2 YYREEE (reference sequence). The CDR3 is made up of 15 amino acids. Trimming removed 4 bases at V and 4 bases at J, with 15 bases between.